The sequence of this TCR beta chain was determined in a study of blood T cell repertoires in COVID-19. Overall study: The origin of the acute and convalescent COVID-19 samples was the United States, Italy and Spain. T cells, B-cell-depleted T cells, or PBMCs provided the cDNA or gDNA that served as material.

Sequencing used immunoSEQ multiplex PCR; TCRdb keeps in-frame clones, though not all of them. Among 50,000 or so clones listed, about 77% were seen once. The CDR3 has 12 amino acids. Trimming removed 5 bases at V and 8 bases at J, with 12 bases between. The sequence was obtained from a human donor with active or convalescent COVID-19. The donor label of this sample is uncertain. Sequenced input: peripheral blood. V gene TRBV12-3 or TRBV12-4 combines with J gene TRBJ1-2, with TRBD1 as a possible D gene (6 bases). CDR3 region: CASSNYREGYTF. The CDR3 nucleotides are TGTGCCAGCAGTAACTACAGGGAGGGCTACACCTTC.